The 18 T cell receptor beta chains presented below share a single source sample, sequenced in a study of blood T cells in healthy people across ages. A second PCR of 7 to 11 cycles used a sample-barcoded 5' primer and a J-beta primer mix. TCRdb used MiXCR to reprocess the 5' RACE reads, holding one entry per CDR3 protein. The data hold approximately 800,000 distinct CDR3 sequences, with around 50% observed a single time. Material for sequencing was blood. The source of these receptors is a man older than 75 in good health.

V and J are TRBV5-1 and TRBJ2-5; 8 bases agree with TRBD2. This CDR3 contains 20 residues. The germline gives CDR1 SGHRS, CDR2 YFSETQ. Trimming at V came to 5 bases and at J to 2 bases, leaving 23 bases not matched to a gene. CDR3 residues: CASRKREIEDLRGFQETQYF. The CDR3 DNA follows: TGCGCCAGCAGGAAGCGGGAGATTGAGGATTTAAGAGGTTTTCAAGAGACCCAGTACTTC.

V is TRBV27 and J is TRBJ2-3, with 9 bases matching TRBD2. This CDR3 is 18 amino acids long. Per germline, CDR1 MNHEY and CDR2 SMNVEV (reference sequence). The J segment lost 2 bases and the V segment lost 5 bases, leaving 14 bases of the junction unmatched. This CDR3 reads CASSLRVIVAGDTDTQYF. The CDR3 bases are TGTGCCAGCAGTCTTAGGGTAATCGTAGCGGGAGACACAGATACGCAGTATTTT.

CDR3 residues: CASSQGLTSGCQETQYF. As DNA, the CDR3 is TGCGCCAGCAGCCAAGGCCTGACTAGCGGTTGCCAAGAGACCCAGTACTTC. The chain joins TRBV4-1 to TRBJ2-5; 9 bases line up with TRBD2. From germline, CDR1 is MGHRA and CDR2 YSYEKL. V lost 1 base, J lost 1 base, and 7 bases stayed unmatched. This CDR3 comprises 17 residues.

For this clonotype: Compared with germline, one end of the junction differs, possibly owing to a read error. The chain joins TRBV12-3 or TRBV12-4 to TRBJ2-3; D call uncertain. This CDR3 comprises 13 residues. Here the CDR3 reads CASSPSLEDTQCF. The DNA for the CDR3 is TGTGCCAGCAGTCCCTCCCTAGAAGATACGCAGTGTTTT.

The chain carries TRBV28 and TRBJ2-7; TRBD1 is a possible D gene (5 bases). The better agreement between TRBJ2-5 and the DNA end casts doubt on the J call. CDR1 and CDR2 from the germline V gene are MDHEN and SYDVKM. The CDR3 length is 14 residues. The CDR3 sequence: CASSPHQGRQTQYF. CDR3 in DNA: TGTGCCAGCAGTCCCCACCAGGGTCGGCAGACCCAGTACTTC.

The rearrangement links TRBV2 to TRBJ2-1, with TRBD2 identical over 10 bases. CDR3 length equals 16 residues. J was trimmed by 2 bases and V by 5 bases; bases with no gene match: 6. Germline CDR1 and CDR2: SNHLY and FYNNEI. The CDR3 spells CASSPSGSRTYNEQFF. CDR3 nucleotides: TGTGCCAGCAGTCCTAGCGGGAGTAGAACCTACAATGAGCAGTTCTTC.

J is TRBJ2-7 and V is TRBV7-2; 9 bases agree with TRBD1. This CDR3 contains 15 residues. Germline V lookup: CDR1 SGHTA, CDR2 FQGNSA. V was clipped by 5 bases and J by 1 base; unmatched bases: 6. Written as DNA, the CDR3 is TGTGCCAGCAGCGGCAGGACAGGGGTTTCCTACGAGCAGTACTTC. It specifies CASSGRTGVSYEQYF.

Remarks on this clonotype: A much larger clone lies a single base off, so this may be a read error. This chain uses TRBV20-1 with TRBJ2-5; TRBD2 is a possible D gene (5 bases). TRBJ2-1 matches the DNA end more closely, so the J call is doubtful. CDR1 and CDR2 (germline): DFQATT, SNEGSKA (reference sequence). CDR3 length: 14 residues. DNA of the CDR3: TGCAGTGCTAGGCACGACTACAAGCAAGAGACCCAGTTCTTC. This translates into CSARHDYKQETQFF.

CDR3 region: CASSLPSGGVTGELFF. In DNA, the CDR3 is TGCGCCAGCAGCTTGCCTAGCGGAGGGGTCACCGGGGAGCTGTTTTTT. The chain couples TRBV5-1 to TRBJ2-2; 7 bases match TRBD2. CDR3 length equals 16 residues. Germline V gives CDR1 SGHRS, CDR2 YFSETQ. J gave up 4 bases and V 1 base, and 7 bases lay outside the gene matches.

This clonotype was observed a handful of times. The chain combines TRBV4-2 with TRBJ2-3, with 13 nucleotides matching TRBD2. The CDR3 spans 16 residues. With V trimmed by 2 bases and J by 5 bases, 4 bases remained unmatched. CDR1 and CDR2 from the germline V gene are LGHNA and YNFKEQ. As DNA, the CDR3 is TGTGCCAGCAGCCAACTACTAGCGGGAGGGGAAGATACGCAGTATTTT. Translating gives CASSQLLAGGEDTQYF.

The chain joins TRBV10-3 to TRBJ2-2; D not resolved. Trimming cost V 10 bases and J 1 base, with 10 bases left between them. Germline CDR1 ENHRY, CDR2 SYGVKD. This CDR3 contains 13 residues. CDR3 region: CASHDGNTGELFF. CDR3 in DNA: TGTGCCAGCCACGACGGGAACACCGGGGAGCTGTTTTTT.

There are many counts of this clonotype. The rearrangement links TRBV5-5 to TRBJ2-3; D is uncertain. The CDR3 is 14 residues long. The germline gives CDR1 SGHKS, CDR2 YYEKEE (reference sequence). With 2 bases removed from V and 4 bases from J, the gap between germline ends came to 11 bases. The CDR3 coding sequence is TGTGCCAGCAGCTTCGGACCTGGAGCAGATACGCAGTATTTT. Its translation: CASSFGPGADTQYF.

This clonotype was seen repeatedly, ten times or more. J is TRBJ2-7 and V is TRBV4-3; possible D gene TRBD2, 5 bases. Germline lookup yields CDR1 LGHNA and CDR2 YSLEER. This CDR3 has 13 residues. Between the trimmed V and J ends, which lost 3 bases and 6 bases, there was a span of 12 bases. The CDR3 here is CASSQGLAFEQYF. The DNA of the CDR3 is TGCGCCAGCAGCCAGGGGTTAGCGTTCGAGCAGTACTTC.

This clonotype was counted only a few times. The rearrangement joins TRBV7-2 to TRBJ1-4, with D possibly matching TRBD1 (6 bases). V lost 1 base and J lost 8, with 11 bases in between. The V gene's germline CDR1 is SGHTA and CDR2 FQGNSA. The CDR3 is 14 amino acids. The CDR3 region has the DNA TGTGCCAGCAGCTTAGAAGGGGGTCGGGAAAAACTGTTTTTT. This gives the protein CASSLEGGREKLFF.

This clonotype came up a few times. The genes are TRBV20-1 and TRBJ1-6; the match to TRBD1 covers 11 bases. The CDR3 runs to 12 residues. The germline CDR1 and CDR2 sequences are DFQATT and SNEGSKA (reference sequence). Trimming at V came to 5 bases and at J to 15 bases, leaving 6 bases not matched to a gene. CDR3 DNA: TGCAGTGCTGCGGGACAGGGGGTCAGCCTCCACTTT. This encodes CSAAGQGVSLHF.

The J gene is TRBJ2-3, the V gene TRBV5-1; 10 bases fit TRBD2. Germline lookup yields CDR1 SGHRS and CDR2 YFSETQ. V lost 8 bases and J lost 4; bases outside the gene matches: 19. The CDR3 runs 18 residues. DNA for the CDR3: TGCGCCAGTCACAGTGGGGTCCCTAGCGGGAGTAGGGCAGATACGCAGTATTTT. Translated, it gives CASHSGVPSGSRADTQYF.

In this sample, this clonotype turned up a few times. CDR3 bases: TGTGCCAGCAGCGGACAGTCGGACTCCACAGATACGCAGTATTTT. Translation gives CASSGQSDSTDTQYF. The chain has TRBV6-6 and TRBJ2-3; TRBD1 is a possible D gene (6 bases). The CDR3 covers 15 residues. Trimming stripped 6 bases from V and 2 bases from J, with 15 bases between. Germline CDR1 and CDR2: MNHNY and SVGAGI (reference sequence).

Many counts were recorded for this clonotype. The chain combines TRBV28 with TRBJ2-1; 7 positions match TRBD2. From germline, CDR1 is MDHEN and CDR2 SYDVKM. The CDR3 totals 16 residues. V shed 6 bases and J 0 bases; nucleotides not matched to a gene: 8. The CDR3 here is CASRVQAGFSYNEQFF. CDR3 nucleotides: TGTGCCAGCAGGGTACAAGCGGGATTCTCCTACAATGAGCAGTTCTTC.